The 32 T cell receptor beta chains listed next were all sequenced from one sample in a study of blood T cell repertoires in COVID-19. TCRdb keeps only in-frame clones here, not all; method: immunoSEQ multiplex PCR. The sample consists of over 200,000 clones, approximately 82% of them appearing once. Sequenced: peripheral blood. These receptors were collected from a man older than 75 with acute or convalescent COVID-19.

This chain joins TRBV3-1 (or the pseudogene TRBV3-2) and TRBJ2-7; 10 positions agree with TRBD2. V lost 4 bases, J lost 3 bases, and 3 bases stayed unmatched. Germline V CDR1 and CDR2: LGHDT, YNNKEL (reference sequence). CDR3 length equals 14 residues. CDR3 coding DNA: TGTGCCAGCAGCCTATCTAGCGGGAGCTACGAGCAGTACTTC. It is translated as CASSLSSGSYEQYF.

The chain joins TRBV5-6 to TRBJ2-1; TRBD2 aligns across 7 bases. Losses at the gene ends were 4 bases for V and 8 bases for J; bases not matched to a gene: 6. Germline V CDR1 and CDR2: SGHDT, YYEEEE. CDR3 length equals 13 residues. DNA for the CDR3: TGTGCCAGCAGCACCGGGAGGAGGGATGAGCAGTTCTTC. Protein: CASSTGRRDEQFF.

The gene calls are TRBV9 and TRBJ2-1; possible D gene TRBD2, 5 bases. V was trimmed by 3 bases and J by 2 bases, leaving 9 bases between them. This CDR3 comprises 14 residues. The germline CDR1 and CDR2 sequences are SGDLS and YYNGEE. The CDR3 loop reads CASSEDFTYNEQFF. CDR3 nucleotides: TGTGCCAGCAGCGAGGACTTTACCTACAATGAGCAGTTCTTC. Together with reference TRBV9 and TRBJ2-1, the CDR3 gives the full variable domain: DSGVTQTPKHLITATGQRVTLRCSPRSGDLSVYWYQQSLDQGLQFLIQYYNGEERAKGNILERFSAQQFPDLHSELNLSSLELGDSALYFCASSEDFTYNEQFFGPGTRLTVL.

DNA for the CDR3: TGTGCCAGCAGCCAAGAATCTCAAACACTCTCGAGGAGCGATGAGCAGTTCTTC. Translating it yields CASSQESQTLSRSDEQFF. The J gene is TRBJ2-1, the V gene TRBV3-1 (or the pseudogene TRBV3-2); D gene uncertain. Germline lookup yields CDR1 LGHDT and CDR2 YNNKEL (reference sequence). V was clipped by 0 bases and J by 8 bases, with 23 bases between them. CDR3 length: 18 residues.

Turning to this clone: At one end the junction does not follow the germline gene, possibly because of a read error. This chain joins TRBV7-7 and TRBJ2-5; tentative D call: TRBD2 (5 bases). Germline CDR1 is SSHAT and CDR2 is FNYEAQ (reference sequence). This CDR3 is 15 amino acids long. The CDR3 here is CASSEGRSVGETQYF. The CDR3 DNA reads TGTGCTAGCAGCGAGGGAAGGTCGGTCGGAGAGACCCAGTACTTC.

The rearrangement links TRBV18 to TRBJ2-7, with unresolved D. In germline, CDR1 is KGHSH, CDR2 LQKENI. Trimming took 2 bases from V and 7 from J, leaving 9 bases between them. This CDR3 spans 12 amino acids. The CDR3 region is CASSPSTREQYF. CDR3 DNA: TGTGCCAGCTCACCAAGCACGCGTGAGCAGTACTTC.

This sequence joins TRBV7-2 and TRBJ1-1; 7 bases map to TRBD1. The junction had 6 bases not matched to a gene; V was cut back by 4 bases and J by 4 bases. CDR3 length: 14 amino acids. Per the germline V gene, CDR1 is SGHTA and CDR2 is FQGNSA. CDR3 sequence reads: CASSSTGIRTEAFF. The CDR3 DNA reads TGTGCCAGCAGCTCGACAGGGATTCGCACTGAAGCTTTCTTT. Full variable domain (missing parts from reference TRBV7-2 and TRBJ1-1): GAGVSQSPSNKVTEKGKDVELRCDPISGHTALYWYRQSLGQGLEFLIYFQGNSAPDKSGLPSDRFSAERTGGSVSTLTIQRTQQEDSAVYLCASSSTGIRTEAFFGQGTRLTVV.

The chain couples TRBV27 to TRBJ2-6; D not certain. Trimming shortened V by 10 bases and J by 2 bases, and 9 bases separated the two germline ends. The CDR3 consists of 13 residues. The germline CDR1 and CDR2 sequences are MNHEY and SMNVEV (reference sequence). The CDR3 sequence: CAILRTGANVLTF. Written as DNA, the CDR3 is TGTGCCATCCTTAGAACTGGGGCCAACGTCCTGACTTTC. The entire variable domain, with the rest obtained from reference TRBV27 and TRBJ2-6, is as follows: EAQVTQNPRYLITVTGKKLTVTCSQNMNHEYMSWYRQDPGLGLRQIYYSMNVEVTDKGDVPEGYKVSRKEKRNFPLILESPSPNQTSLYFCAILRTGANVLTFGAGSRLTVL.

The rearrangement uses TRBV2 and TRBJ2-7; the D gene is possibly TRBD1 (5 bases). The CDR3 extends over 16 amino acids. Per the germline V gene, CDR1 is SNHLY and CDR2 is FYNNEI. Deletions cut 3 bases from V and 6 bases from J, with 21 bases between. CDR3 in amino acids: CASSDLQSTGLGEQYF. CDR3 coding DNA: TGTGCCAGCAGTGACCTCCAGAGTACAGGCTTGGGCGAGCAGTACTTC.

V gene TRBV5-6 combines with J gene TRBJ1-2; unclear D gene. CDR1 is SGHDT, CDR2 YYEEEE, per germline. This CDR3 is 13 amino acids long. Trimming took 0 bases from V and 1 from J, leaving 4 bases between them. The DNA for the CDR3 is TGTGCCAGCAGCTTGGGGAGTAACTATGGCTACACCTTC. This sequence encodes CASSLGSNYGYTF.

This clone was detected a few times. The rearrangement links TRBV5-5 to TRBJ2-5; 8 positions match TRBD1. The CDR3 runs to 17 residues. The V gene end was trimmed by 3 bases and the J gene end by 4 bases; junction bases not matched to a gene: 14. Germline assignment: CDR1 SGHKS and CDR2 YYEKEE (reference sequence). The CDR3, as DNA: TGTGCCAGCAGCTCAACACCCGGGACAGGAGCTATAGAGACCCAGTACTTC. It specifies CASSSTPGTGAIETQYF.

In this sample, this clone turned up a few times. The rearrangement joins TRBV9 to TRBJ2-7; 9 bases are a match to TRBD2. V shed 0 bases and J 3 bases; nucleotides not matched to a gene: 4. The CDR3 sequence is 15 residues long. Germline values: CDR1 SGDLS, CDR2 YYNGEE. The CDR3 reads CASSVGASGDYEQYF. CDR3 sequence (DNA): TGTGCCAGCAGCGTAGGGGCTAGCGGGGACTACGAGCAGTACTTC.

The chain's CDR3 is CASSGLTGNTIYF. The CDR3 nucleotides are TGTGCCAGCAGTGGACTCACTGGAAACACCATATATTTT. The chain couples TRBV28 to TRBJ1-3; unclear D gene. V shed 5 bases and J shed 2 bases, with 7 bases lying between them. CDR1 MDHEN and CDR2 SYDVKM come from the germline V gene. The CDR3 length is 13 residues.

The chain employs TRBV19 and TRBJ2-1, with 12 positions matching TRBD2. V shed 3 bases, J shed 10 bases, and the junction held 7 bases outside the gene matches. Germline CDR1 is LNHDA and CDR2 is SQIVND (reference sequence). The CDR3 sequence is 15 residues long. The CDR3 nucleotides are TGTGCCAGTAGTATGGCTAGCGGGGGGGCTCGGGAGCAGTTCTTC. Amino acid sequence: CASSMASGGAREQFF.

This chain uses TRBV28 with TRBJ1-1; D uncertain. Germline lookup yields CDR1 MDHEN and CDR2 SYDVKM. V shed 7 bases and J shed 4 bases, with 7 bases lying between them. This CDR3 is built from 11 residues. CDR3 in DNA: TGTGCCAGCAAAACGGGCACTGAAGCTTTCTTT. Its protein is CASKTGTEAFF. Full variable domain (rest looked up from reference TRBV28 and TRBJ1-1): DVKVTQSSRYLVKRTGEKVFLECVQDMDHENMFWYRQDPGLGLRLIYFSYDVKMKEKGDIPEGYSVSREKKERFSLILESASTNQTSMYLCASKTGTEAFFGQGTRLTVV.

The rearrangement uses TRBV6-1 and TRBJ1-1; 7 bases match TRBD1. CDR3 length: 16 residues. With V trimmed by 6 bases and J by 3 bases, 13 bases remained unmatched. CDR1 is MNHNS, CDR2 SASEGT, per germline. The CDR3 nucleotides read TGTGCCAGCAGGGAAAGGACAGGTCCTTGGTACACTGAAGCTTTCTTT. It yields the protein CASRERTGPWYTEAFF.

The CDR3 region has the DNA TGTGCCAGCAGCTCGGGACTAGCGGGGGGATTTCGATCGTACGAGCAGTACTTC. This codes for CASSSGLAGGFRSYEQYF. The chain has TRBV7-8 and TRBJ2-7, with TRBD2 identical over 15 bases. Germline V gene data show CDR1 as SGHVS and CDR2 as FQNEAQ. V dropped 4 bases and J dropped 4; count of bases not matched to a gene: 11. The CDR3 has 18 residues. Full variable domain (remainder filled in from reference TRBV7-8 and TRBJ2-7): GAGVSQSPRYKVAKRGQDVALRCDPISGHVSLFWYQQALGQGPEFLTYFQNEAQLDKSGLPSDRFFAERPEGSVSTLKIQRTQQEDSAVYLCASSSGLAGGFRSYEQYFGPGTRLTVT.

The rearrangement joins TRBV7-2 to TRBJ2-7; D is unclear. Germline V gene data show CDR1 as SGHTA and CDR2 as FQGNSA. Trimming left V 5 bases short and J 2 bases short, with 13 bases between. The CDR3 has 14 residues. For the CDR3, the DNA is TGTGCCAGCAGCCCCCCCCGGTTTCCCTACGAGCAGTACTTC. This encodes CASSPPRFPYEQYF.

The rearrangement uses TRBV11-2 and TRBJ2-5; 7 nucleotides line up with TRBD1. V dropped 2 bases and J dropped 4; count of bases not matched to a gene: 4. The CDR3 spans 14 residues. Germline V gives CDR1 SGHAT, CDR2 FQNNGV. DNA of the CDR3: TGTGCCAGCAGCTTAACAGGGGTAGGAGAGACCCAGTACTTC. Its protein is CASSLTGVGETQYF.

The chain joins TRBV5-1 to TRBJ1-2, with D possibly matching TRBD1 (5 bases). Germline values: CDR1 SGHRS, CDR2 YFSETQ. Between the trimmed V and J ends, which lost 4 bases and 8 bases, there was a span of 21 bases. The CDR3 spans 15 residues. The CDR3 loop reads CASSPAQGAGGGYTF. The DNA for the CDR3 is TGCGCCAGCAGCCCGGCGCAGGGTGCGGGAGGCGGCTACACCTTC.

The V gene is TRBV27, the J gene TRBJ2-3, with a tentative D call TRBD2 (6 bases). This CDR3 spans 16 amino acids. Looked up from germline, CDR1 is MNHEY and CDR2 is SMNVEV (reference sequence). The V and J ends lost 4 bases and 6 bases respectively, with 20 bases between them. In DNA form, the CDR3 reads TGTGCCAGCAGTTCGAGACTAGTAGTCTATCCGGATACGCAGTATTTT. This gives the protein CASSSRLVVYPDTQYF.

This chain's CDR3 is CASSLFEVAVRGPDREYSTDTQYF. The CDR3 nucleotides are TGTGCCAGCAGTTTATTCGAGGTGGCGGTAAGGGGCCCTGATAGAGAATATAGCACAGATACGCAGTATTTT. J is TRBJ2-3 and V is TRBV28; tentative D call: TRBD1 (5 bases). V was shortened by 1 base and J by 0 bases, with 35 bases between the two germline ends. The CDR3 covers 24 residues. The germline CDR1 and CDR2 sequences are MDHEN and SYDVKM.

The CDR3 region is CASSRGRHTGELFF. Here the CDR3 DNA reads TGTGCCAGCAGCAGGGGGCGCCACACCGGGGAGCTGTTTTTT. The rearrangement joins TRBV27 to TRBJ2-2, with 8 bases matching TRBD1. The CDR3 runs 14 residues. With V trimmed by 6 bases and J by 3 bases, 3 bases remained unmatched. Looked up from germline, CDR1 is MNHEY and CDR2 is SMNVEV (reference sequence).

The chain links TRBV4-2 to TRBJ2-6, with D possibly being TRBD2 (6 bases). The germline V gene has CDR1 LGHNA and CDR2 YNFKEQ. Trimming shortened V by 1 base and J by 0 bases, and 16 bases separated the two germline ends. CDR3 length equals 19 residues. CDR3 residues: CASSQVRAGRISGANVLTF. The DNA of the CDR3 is TGTGCCAGCAGCCAAGTCCGGGCGGGGCGGATCTCTGGGGCCAACGTCCTGACTTTC.

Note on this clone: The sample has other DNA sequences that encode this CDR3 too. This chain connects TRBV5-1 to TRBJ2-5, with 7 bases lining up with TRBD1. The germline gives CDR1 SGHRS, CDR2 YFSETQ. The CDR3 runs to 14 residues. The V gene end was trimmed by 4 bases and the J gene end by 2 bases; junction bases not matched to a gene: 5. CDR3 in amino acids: CASSPGTVQETQYF. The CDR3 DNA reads TGCGCCAGCAGCCCCGGGACAGTTCAAGAGACCCAGTACTTC.

CDR3: CASSATGLIGTDTQYF. DNA for the CDR3: TGTGCCAGCAGTGCAACGGGACTAATAGGCACAGATACGCAGTATTTT. The V and J genes are TRBV6-4 and TRBJ2-3, with 7 positions matching TRBD2. Unmatched junction bases numbered 8, after V lost 4 bases and J lost 1 base. Germline V gene data show CDR1 as MRHNA and CDR2 as SNTAGT. The CDR3 has 16 amino acids.

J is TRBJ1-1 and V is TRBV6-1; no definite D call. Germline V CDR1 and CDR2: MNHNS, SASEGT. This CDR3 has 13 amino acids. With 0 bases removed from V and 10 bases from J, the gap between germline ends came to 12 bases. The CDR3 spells CASSEAPGVGAFF. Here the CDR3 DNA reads TGTGCCAGCAGTGAAGCGCCGGGTGTGGGAGCTTTCTTT.

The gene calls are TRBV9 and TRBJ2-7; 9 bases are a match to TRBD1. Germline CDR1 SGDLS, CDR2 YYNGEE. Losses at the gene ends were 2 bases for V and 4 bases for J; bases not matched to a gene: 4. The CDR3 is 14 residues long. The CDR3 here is CASSVTGGDYEQYF. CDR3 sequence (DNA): TGTGCCAGCAGCGTGACAGGGGGAGATTACGAGCAGTACTTC.

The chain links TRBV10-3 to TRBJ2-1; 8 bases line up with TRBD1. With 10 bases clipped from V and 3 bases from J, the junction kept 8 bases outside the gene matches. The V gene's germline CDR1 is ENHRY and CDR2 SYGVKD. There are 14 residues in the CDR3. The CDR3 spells CANRGQDNYNEQFF. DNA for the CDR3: TGTGCCAACCGGGGACAGGATAACTACAATGAGCAGTTCTTC.

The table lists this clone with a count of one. CDR3 coding DNA: TGTGCCAGTCAGACCGGGACAGGGAATTCACCCCTCCACTTT. Translated, it gives CASQTGTGNSPLHF. The chain uses TRBV19 and TRBJ1-6, with 9 nucleotides matching TRBD1. V dropped 8 bases and J dropped 7; count of bases not matched to a gene: 6. This CDR3 region has 14 residues. Germline V lookup: CDR1 LNHDA, CDR2 SQIVND (reference sequence).

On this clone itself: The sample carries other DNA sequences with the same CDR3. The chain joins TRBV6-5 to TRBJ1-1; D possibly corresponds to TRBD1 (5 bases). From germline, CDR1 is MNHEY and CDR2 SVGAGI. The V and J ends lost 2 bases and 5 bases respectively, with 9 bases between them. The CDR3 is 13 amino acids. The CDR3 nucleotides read TGTGCCAGCAGTTACCCGGGGGGTACTGAAGCTTTCTTT. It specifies CASSYPGGTEAFF.

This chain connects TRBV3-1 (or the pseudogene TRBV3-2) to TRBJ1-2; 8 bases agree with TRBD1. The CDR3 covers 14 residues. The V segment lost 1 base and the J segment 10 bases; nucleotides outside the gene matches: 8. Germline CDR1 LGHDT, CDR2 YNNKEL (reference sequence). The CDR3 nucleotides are TGTGCCAGCAGCCAAGCCGCAGGGGGCGTAGCCTACACCTTC. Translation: CASSQAAGGVAYTF.